This is a list of T cell receptor beta chains from one sample in a study of blood T cell repertoires in COVID-19. Measured with immunoSEQ multiplex PCR; TCRdb has only the in-frame clones, and not every one. The table has approximately 160,000 clones, 84% seen once; the top ten hold 8%. The specimen was PBMCs or T cells enriched from blood (not recorded which). These TCRs come from a woman aged 45-65 years who had recovered from COVID-19. Each CDR3 is given without its conserved first and last residue. The listing skips clone size in some rows; elsewhere it reads once, few, many or a size class.

>NA|14|TRBV6-5|TRBJ2-7
ASSSAGTSGTYEQY
>NA|13|TRBV7-2|TRBJ2-7
ASSLSPSPLYEQY
>NA|14|TRBV7-9|TRBJ2-1
ASSRLAGEDNNEQF
>NA|15|TRBV7-8|TRBJ2-1
ASSHGLAGGPMNEQF
>NA|13|TRBV5-1|TRBJ2-4
ASSLGVTGKNIQY
>few|14|TRBV11-2|TRBJ2-5
ASSSPRGGYQETQY
>NA|14|TRBV7-8|TRBJ2-1
ASSWDPGGRGNEQF
>NA|11|TRBV29-1|TRBJ2-6
SARQSGANVLT
>NA|17|TRBV6-1|TRBJ1-6
ASSETAGRGRTYNSPLH
>NA|13|TRBV19|TRBJ1-5
ATWGGVGSNQPQH
>NA|14|TRBV7-3|TRBJ2-1
ASSPPGASSYNEQF
>NA|14|TRBV7-2|TRBJ2-1
ASSLGGGGTYNEQF
>once|14|TRBV5-6|TRBJ1-4
ASSISPGQGREKLF
>NA|11|TRBV19|TRBJ1-1
ASSPKSRSEAF
>NA|11|TRBV12-3/TRBV12-4|TRBJ1-1
ASSFRGTTEAF
>NA|14|TRBV7-9|TRBJ1-6
ASSGEAGTYNSPLH
>NA|13|TRBV27|TRBJ2-7
ASSLGLAGAHEQY
>NA|13|TRBV3-1/TRBV3-2|TRBJ2-1
ASSQVLAVYNEQF
>few|12|TRBV5-1|TRBJ1-3
ASSLVGSGNTIY
>NA|16|TRBV5-1|TRBJ2-3
ASSLRDRGPRGPDTQY
>NA|14|TRBV25-1|TRBJ1-2
ASSPSRVLANYGYT
>NA|11|TRBV3-1/TRBV3-2|TRBJ1-1
ASSFRGGTEAF
>NA|13|TRBV5-1|TRBJ1-6
ASSQRVEGNSPLH
>NA|14|TRBV5-5|TRBJ1-6
ASSLNGGQGNSPLH
>NA|13|TRBV18|TRBJ2-1
ASSPSRGNRIEQF
>NA|14|TRBV28|TRBJ1-3
ASRTGQTLSGNTIY